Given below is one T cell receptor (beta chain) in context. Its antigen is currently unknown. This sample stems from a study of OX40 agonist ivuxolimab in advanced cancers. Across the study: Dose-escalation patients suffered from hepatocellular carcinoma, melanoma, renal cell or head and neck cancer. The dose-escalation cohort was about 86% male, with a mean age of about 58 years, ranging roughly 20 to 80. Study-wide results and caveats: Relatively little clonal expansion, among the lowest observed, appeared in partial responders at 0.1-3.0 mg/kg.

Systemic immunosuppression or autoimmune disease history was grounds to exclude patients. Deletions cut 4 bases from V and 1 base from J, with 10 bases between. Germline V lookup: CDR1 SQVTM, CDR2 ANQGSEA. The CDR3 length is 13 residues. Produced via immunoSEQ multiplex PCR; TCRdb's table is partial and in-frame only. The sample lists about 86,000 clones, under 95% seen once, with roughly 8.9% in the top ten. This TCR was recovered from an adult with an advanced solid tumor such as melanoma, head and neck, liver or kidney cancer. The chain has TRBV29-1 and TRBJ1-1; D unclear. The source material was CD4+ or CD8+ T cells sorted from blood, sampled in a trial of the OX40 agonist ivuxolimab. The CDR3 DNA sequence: TGCAGCGTTGTGCGCGCGGCGAACACTGAAGCTTTCTTT. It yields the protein CSVVRAANTEAFF.